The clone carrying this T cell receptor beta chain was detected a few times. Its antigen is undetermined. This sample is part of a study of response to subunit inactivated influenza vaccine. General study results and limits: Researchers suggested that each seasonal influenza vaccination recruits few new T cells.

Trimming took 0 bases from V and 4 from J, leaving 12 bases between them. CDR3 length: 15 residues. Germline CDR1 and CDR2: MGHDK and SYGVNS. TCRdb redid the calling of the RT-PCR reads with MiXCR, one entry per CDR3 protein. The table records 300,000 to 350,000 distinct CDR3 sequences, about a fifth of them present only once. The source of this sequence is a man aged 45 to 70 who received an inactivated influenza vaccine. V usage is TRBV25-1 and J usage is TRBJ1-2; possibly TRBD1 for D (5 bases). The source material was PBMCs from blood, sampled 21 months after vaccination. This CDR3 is CASSEYIGAGYGYTF. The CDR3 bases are TGTGCCAGCAGTGAATATATAGGGGCCGGCTATGGCTACACCTTC.